These T cell receptor beta chains were read from a single sample in a study of shared clonotypes between healthy human individuals. The assay was immunoSEQ multiplex PCR, and TCRdb's table has in-frame clones only and misses some. Among approximately 640,000 clones listed, less than 95% were seen once. Specimen: memory CD8+ T cells from PBMCs. All receptors derive from a young man in good health. Some clones in this sample may be carry-over from other donors' samples. Both conserved end residues are part of each CDR3. D genes are given only for firm matches. Part of the rows lack a size; the others show once, few, many or a class for expanded clones.

clone_size	v_call	d_call	j_call	cdr3_length	cdr3_nt	cdr3_aa
NA	TRBV13	NA	TRBJ1-2	15	TGTGCCAGCAGTTTCGGGGCTTTCCTTAACTATGGCTACACCTTC	CASSFGAFLNYGYTF
NA	TRBV4-1	NA	TRBJ2-7	16	TGCGCCAGCAGCCGCGGCCTTTCCGGGTCCTCCTACGAGCAGTACTTC	CASSRGLSGSSYEQYF
once	TRBV5-6	NA	TRBJ2-7	13	TGTGCCAGCAGCTTGCGACTAGCCTACGAGCAGTACTTC	CASSLRLAYEQYF
NA	TRBV9	NA	TRBJ2-2	12	TGTGCCAGCAGCGTAGAACGGGGGGAGCTGTTTTTT	CASSVERGELFF
NA	TRBV29-1	NA	TRBJ2-7	14	TGCAGCGTTTCGGGACCACGACACTCCTACGAGCAGTACTTC	CSVSGPRHSYEQYF
few	TRBV19	TRBD2	TRBJ2-1	15	TGTGCCACCGCACCCGGACTAGCGGATTACAATGAGCAGTTCTTC	CATAPGLADYNEQFF
NA	TRBV7-7	TRBD1	TRBJ2-7	15	TGTGCCAGCAGCCAAGGGACAGGGTCCGGCTACGAGCAGTACTTC	CASSQGTGSGYEQYF
few	TRBV9	NA	TRBJ1-5	14	TGTGCCAGCAGCGCGGGGGGAGGAGGACAGCCCCAGCATTTT	CASSAGGGGQPQHF
once	TRBV15	NA	TRBJ1-5	15	TGTGCCACCAGCAGCAGCAGGAATAGCAATCAGCCCCAGCATTTT	CATSSSRNSNQPQHF
NA	TRBV4-3	TRBD2	TRBJ2-3	16	TGCGCCAGCAGCCGTGGGACTAGCGGGAGAACAGATACGCAGTATTTT	CASSRGTSGRTDTQYF
NA	TRBV7-8	TRBD2	TRBJ2-7	15	TGTGCCAGCAGCTTGGCCATCAAGCGGGAGTGGGAGCAGTACTTC	CASSLAIKREWEQYF
NA	TRBV7-2	NA	TRBJ1-2	13	TGTGCCAGCAGCCCCGGGACAATTTGGGGCTACACCTTC	CASSPGTIWGYTF
NA	TRBV5-6	NA	TRBJ2-7	12	TGTGCCAGCAGCTTTGACGGTTACGAGCAGTACTTC	CASSFDGYEQYF
NA	TRBV7-9	NA	TRBJ1-2	14	TGTGCCAGCAGCTTAGCGGGGACAAACTATGGCTACACCTTC	CASSLAGTNYGYTF
NA	TRBV11-3	NA	TRBJ2-3	14	TGTGCCAGCAGCTTAGGGGGACGCTCTCCTATACAGTATTTT	CASSLGGRSPIQYF
NA	TRBV27	NA	TRBJ2-7	18	TGTGCCAGCAGTTTAATCGCCCTCAGCAGCTCCCAGTTCCACGAGCAGTACTTC	CASSLIALSSSQFHEQYF
NA	TRBV19	NA	TRBJ1-1	13	TGTGCCAGTAGTATCGAGGGAAACACTGAAGCTTTCTTT	CASSIEGNTEAFF
NA	TRBV19	NA	TRBJ2-5	15	TGTGCCAGTAGTATAGTTATAACAGCTCAAGAGACCCAGTACTTC	CASSIVITAQETQYF
NA	TRBV6-1	TRBD1	TRBJ2-1	14	TGTGCCAGCAGTGACCTTCATGAGACAGGGAAGCAGTTCTTC	CASSDLHETGKQFF
few	TRBV13	NA	TRBJ1-1	15	TGTGCCAGCAGCTCGGGAGGATATGCTAACACTGAAGCTTTCTTT	CASSSGGYANTEAFF
once	TRBV19	TRBD1	TRBJ1-2	13	TGTGCCAGTAAGGACAGGGTGGCCTATGGCTACACCTTC	CASKDRVAYGYTF
NA	TRBV5-6	NA	TRBJ2-1	15	TGTGCCAGCAGCTTGAGGGGGGATCCCTACGATGAGCAGTTCTTC	CASSLRGDPYDEQFF
NA	TRBV27	NA	TRBJ2-7	12	TGTGCCAGCAGTGTCTTGGGGTACGAGCAGTACTTC	CASSVLGYEQYF
NA	TRBV29-1	NA	TRBJ2-5	9	TGCAGCGTTTCCAAGACCCAGTACTTC	CSVSKTQYF
NA	TRBV10-1	NA	TRBJ2-3	14	TGCGCCAGCAGTACCGACAGCAGCACAGATACGCAGTATTTT	CASSTDSSTDTQYF
NA	TRBV25-1	NA	TRBJ1-3	11	TGTGCCAGCAGTGAAGCATACACCATATATTTT	CASSEAYTIYF
NA	TRBV9	TRBD2	TRBJ2-3	17	TGTGCCAGCAGCCCCGGCGTGCGGGAGGACGGTCCAGATACGCAGTATTTT	CASSPGVREDGPDTQYF
NA	TRBV28	NA	TRBJ1-3	15	TGTGCCAGCAGTGGGACATTATTCTCTGGAAACACCATATATTTT	CASSGTLFSGNTIYF
NA	TRBV6-4	NA	TRBJ1-1	13	TGTGCCAGCAGTGCCTACCCGGGGACTGAAGCTTTCTTT	CASSAYPGTEAFF
NA	TRBV5-1	NA	TRBJ2-6	15	TGCGCCAGCAGCCCAGTTCCGGCGGGGGCCAACGTCCTGACTTTC	CASSPVPAGANVLTF
NA	TRBV6-5	TRBD1	TRBJ2-1	15	TGTGCCAGCAGTTACGGACAGGGGGTCAGCAATGAGCAGTTCTTC	CASSYGQGVSNEQFF
NA	TRBV7-9	NA	TRBJ2-7	15	TGTGCCAGCAGCCTACTAATTGCGCCTAATTACGAGCAGTACTTC	CASSLLIAPNYEQYF
NA	TRBV6-5	TRBD2	TRBJ2-7	14	TGTGCCAGCAGTTACGGACTAGTGGGAAACGAGCAGTACTTC	CASSYGLVGNEQYF
NA	TRBV5-1	NA	TRBJ2-1	17	TGCGCCAGCAGCTTGGGCTTTCGAGGCCCCTCCTACAATGAGCAGTTCTTC	CASSLGFRGPSYNEQFF
few	TRBV27	TRBD1	TRBJ1-2	15	TGTGCCAGCACCACCCTGACAGGGGTGAGCTATGGCTACACCTTC	CASTTLTGVSYGYTF
NA	TRBV14	NA	TRBJ1-1	13	TGTGCCAGCAGCCAAGATCCCCGCACTGAAGCTTTCTTT	CASSQDPRTEAFF